Listed below are T cell receptor beta chains from one sample, sequenced in a study of CD8+CD57+ T cells in acquired aplastic anemia. MiXCR was run by TCRdb on the reads, yielding one entry per CDR3 protein. The data hold more than 150,000 distinct CDR3 sequences, with less than 50% observed a single time. Material: sorted CD4+, CD8+, or CD8+CD57+ T cells (not recorded which) from PBMCs. The receptors derive from a human donor with aplastic anemia. The CDR3 runs from the conserved cysteine through the conserved F or W. The D gene is left open where the match is weak. The listing skips clone size in some rows; elsewhere it reads once, few, many or a size class.

V	J	D	size	DNA	CDR3
TRBV18	TRBJ2-7	.	few	TGTGCCAGCTCATATGGGAGTAGGGCAGTCGAGCAGTACTTC	CASSYGSRAVEQYF
TRBV6-6	TRBJ1-2	.	.	TGTGCCAGCAAGCGTGGTGGTGGCTACACCTTC	CASKRGGGYTF
TRBV9	TRBJ2-5	TRBD2	.	TGTGCCAGCACCCAACTAGCGGGGGGGCAAGAGACCCAGTACTTC	CASTQLAGGQETQYF
TRBV12-3/TRBV12-4	TRBJ1-4	.	many	TGTGCCAGCAGTCGACAGATAAATGAAAAACTGTTTTTT	CASSRQINEKLFF
TRBV10-2	TRBJ2-7	.	.	TGCGCCAGCAGACGGGAGCCCCTCTACGAGCAGTACTTC	CASRREPLYEQYF
TRBV20-1	TRBJ2-7	TRBD2	.	TGCAGTGCAATTTCCGGGACTAGCGTGAGGGACGAGCAGTACTTC	CSAISGTSVRDEQYF
TRBV6-1	TRBJ2-7	TRBD2	many	TGTGCCAGCAGTCCACCTCCGGGACTAGGAACCCAGACCTACGAGCAGTACTTC	CASSPPPGLGTQTYEQYF
TRBV10-3	TRBJ2-3	TRBD2	.	TGTGCCATACTAGCGGGAGATACGCAGTATTTT	CAILAGDTQYF
TRBV19	TRBJ2-6	.	many	TGTGCCAGTAGTGCTAGATATCTTAGCTCTGGGGCCAACGTCCTGACTTTC	CASSARYLSSGANVLTF
TRBV14	TRBJ1-6	.	.	TGTGCCAGCAGCCAGGGTAACGGGAATTCACCCCTCCACTTT	CASSQGNGNSPLHF
TRBV2	TRBJ2-5	TRBD2	.	TGTGCCAGCAGTGCCATAGCGGGGGGGCTGCAAGAGACCCAGTACTTC	CASSAIAGGLQETQYF
TRBV6-1	TRBJ2-3	TRBD2	few	TGTGCCAGCAGTGGACTAGCGGGAGGGCCAGATACGCAGTATTTT	CASSGLAGGPDTQYF
TRBV15	TRBJ1-1	TRBD1	.	TGTGCCACCAGCAGAGACTTACAGGGGACAGCTATTGAAGCTTTCTTT	CATSRDLQGTAIEAFF
TRBV7-9	TRBJ2-7	.	.	TGTGCCAGCAGCTTAGGCGGCAGACCTGGGGACGAGCAGTACTTC	CASSLGGRPGDEQYF
TRBV5-1	TRBJ2-5	TRBD1	.	TGCGCCAGCAGCCCGTTTGGACAGGACCAAGAGACCCAGTACTTC	CASSPFGQDQETQYF
TRBV5-1	TRBJ1-5	.	.	TGCGCCAGCAGCGAGGGGGACTTTAATCAGCCCCAGCATTTT	CASSEGDFNQPQHF
TRBV19	TRBJ1-6	.	.	TGTGCCAGTAGCCCGCGGGGGGGGCTCGGTTCACCCCTCCACTTT	CASSPRGGLGSPLHF
TRBV2	TRBJ1-2	.	few	TGTGCCAGCAGTGAGACACCGAACTATGGCTACACCTTC	CASSETPNYGYTF